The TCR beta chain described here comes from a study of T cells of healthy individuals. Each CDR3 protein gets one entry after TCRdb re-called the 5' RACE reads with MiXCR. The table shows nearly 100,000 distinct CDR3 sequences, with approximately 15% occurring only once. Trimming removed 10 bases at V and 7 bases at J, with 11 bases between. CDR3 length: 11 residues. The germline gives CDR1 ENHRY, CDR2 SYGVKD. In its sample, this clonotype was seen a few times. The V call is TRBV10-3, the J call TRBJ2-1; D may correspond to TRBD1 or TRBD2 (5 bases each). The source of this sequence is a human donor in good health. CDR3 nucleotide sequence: TGTGCCAGCGACAGCGGTAATGAGCAGTTCTTC. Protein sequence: CASDSGNEQFF.